A selection of T cell receptor beta chains follows, all from one sample in a study of neoadjuvant anti-PD-1 for oral cavity cancer. Produced via immunoSEQ multiplex PCR; TCRdb's table is partial and in-frame only. The repertoire holds about 42,000 clones, with roughly 77% as singletons. Sequences were derived from PBMCs, sampled after nivolumab (anti-PD-1) treatment. These receptors were taken from a person aged 35-79 years with oral cavity squamous cell carcinoma. Both conserved end residues are part of each CDR3. Fields, in order: CDR3 protein, CDR3 DNA, J gene, V gene, D gene, clone size. A D gene is named only where the DNA matches it firmly. The size entry is marked missing in some rows and otherwise reads once, few, many or a size class.

CASSLRDKSYEQYF,TGTGCCAGCAGCTTAAGGGACAAGTCCTACGAGCAGTACTTC,TRBJ2-7,TRBV7-9,.,.
CASRGTAAATNEKLFF,TGTGCCAGCAGGGGAACCGCTGCGGCAACTAATGAAAAACTGTTTTTT,TRBJ1-4,TRBV27,.,.
CASSQDPVGSNRNEQFF,TGCGCCAGCAGCCAAGATCCGGTCGGGAGTAATAGAAATGAGCAGTTCTTC,TRBJ2-1,TRBV4-1,.,once
CASSAGQYYNEQFF,TGCGCCAGCAGCGCGGGACAGTACTACAATGAGCAGTTCTTC,TRBJ2-1,TRBV5-1,.,few
CASSLGTSTRYNEQFF,TGTGCCAGCAGCCTCGGGACTAGCACCAGATACAATGAGCAGTTCTTC,TRBJ2-1,TRBV7-9,TRBD2,few
CASRLPTGTVLHF,TGTGCCAGCAGATTACCAACCGGGACAGTCCTCCACTTT,TRBJ1-6,TRBV7-8,TRBD1,few
CASSYNPGRINEKLFF,TGTGCCAGCAGCTATAACCCGGGACGGATAAATGAAAAACTGTTTTTT,TRBJ1-4,TRBV7-2,.,.
CASFAGTGGRSNQPQHF,TGTGCCAGCTTTGCCGGGACAGGAGGCCGTAGCAATCAGCCCCAGCATTTT,TRBJ1-5,TRBV2,TRBD1,.
CASRGVLSEDSGNTIYF,TGTGCCAGCAGAGGGGTTCTCTCTGAGGACTCTGGAAACACCATATATTTT,TRBJ1-3,TRBV28,.,.
CASSVAGTGSSYEQYF,TGTGCCAGCAGCGTAGCCGGGACGGGAAGCTCCTACGAGCAGTACTTC,TRBJ2-7,TRBV5-5,.,.
CASSRARNEQFF,TGCGCCAGCAGCCGGGCTAGGAATGAGCAGTTCTTC,TRBJ2-1,TRBV5-1,.,.
CASRDLYEKGKNTEAFF,TGTGCCAGTAGGGATCTATACGAGAAGGGAAAGAACACTGAAGCTTTCTTT,TRBJ1-1,TRBV19,.,.
CASSTQTYEQYF,TGTGCCAGCAGCACCCAGACCTACGAGCAGTACTTC,TRBJ2-7,TRBV7-9,.,.
CASSGGSGNTQYF,TGTGCCAGCAGCGGGGGCTCTGGGAATACGCAGTATTTT,TRBJ2-3,TRBV7-7,.,.
CASSTGTGEYYEQYF,TGTGCCAGCAGCACCGGGACAGGGGAATACTACGAGCAGTACTTC,TRBJ2-7,TRBV5-4,TRBD1,.
CAWSPFGTGGPEAFF,TGTGCCTGGAGCCCCTTCGGGACAGGGGGGCCTGAAGCTTTCTTT,TRBJ1-1,TRBV30,TRBD1,.
CSVAAEGTGGGYTF,TGCAGCGTCGCCGCGGAAGGGACAGGGGGAGGCTACACCTTC,TRBJ1-2,TRBV29-1,TRBD1,few
CASSFSGSGELFF,TGTGCCAGCAGTTTTTCAGGGTCCGGGGAGCTGTTTTTT,TRBJ2-2,TRBV28,.,.
CATSRTSGDTDTQYF,TGTGCCACCAGCAGGACTAGCGGGGACACAGATACGCAGTATTTT,TRBJ2-3,TRBV15,TRBD2,few
CSVGGTVMNTEAFF,TGCAGCGTTGGGGGGACAGTCATGAACACTGAAGCTTTCTTT,TRBJ1-1,TRBV29-1,TRBD1,once
CASSQVGSQGMNTEAFF,TGCGCCAGCAGCCAGGTGGGATCACAGGGGATGAACACTGAAGCTTTCTTT,TRBJ1-1,TRBV4-1,TRBD1,.
CASSLSLLTGGKNIQYF,TGCGCCAGCAGCCTCTCGCTTCTGACAGGGGGCAAAAACATTCAGTACTTC,TRBJ2-4,TRBV5-1,TRBD1,.
CASATGETHNEQFF,TGTGCCAGTGCGACAGGGGAGACCCACAATGAGCAGTTCTTC,TRBJ2-1,TRBV19,TRBD1,.
CASLGWGAGGYTF,TGTGCCAGCTTGGGGTGGGGGGCAGGAGGCTACACCTTC,TRBJ1-2,TRBV2,.,.
CASSLVGGTRYGYTF,TGTGCCAGCAGCTTGGTTGGGGGGACGCGGTATGGCTACACCTTC,TRBJ1-2,TRBV5-4,.,.
CSVAGTGVIGEQYF,TGCAGCGTTGCCGGGACAGGGGTTATAGGCGAGCAGTACTTC,TRBJ2-7,TRBV29-1,TRBD1,.
CAGDRGAGNTIYF,TGTGCCGGGGACAGGGGGGCCGGAAACACCATATATTTT,TRBJ1-3,TRBV30,TRBD1,.
CSAPTRDEQYF,TGCAGTGCGCCTACTAGAGACGAGCAGTACTTC,TRBJ2-7,TRBV20-1,.,.
CASSPPSGRAEIGKNIQYF,TGTGCCAGCTCACCACCTAGCGGGAGGGCCGAGATAGGCAAAAACATTCAGTACTTC,TRBJ2-4,TRBV18,TRBD2,few
CASSLGARQGSNEQFF,TGTGCCAGCAGCCTAGGGGCCCGCCAGGGAAGCAATGAGCAGTTCTTC,TRBJ2-1,TRBV11-2,.,.
CASSYTSGGARGQFF,TGTGCCAGCAGTTATACTAGCGGGGGGGCGCGGGGGCAGTTCTTC,TRBJ2-1,TRBV6-5,TRBD2,.
CASTPRGQNTGELFF,TGCGCCAGCACCCCCAGGGGGCAGAACACCGGGGAGCTGTTTTTT,TRBJ2-2,TRBV5-1,TRBD1,.
CASSLVQGADIQYF,TGTGCCAGCAGCTTGGTGCAGGGGGCTGACATTCAGTACTTC,TRBJ2-4,TRBV5-8,TRBD1,.
CASGSGVGDTQYF,TGTGCTAGTGGTTCAGGGGTGGGAGATACGCAGTATTTT,TRBJ2-3,TRBV12-5,.,.
CASGRDSSSYNEQFF,TGTGCCAGCGGCCGGGACTCGAGCTCCTACAATGAGCAGTTCTTC,TRBJ2-1,TRBV2,.,many
CAWSATGHLNTEAFF,TGTGCCTGGAGTGCTACAGGCCACCTGAACACTGAAGCTTTCTTT,TRBJ1-1,TRBV30,.,.
CASSAGLAGGLGETQYF,TGCGCCAGCAGCGCGGGACTAGCGGGAGGGCTAGGAGAGACCCAGTACTTC,TRBJ2-5,TRBV5-1,TRBD2,.
CASSFPPTGAGYTF,TGTGCCAGCAGTTTTCCCCCGACAGGGGCTGGCTACACCTTC,TRBJ1-2,TRBV28,TRBD1,.
CASSSPGENYGYTF,TGTGCCAGCAGCTCTCCGGGAGAGAACTATGGCTACACCTTC,TRBJ1-2,TRBV5-4,.,.
CASSLGTSGDTQYF,TGCGCCAGCAGCCTCGGGACTAGCGGAGATACGCAGTATTTT,TRBJ2-3,TRBV5-1,TRBD2,.
CASSSGGLVGNTIYF,TGTGCCAGCAGTTCAGGGGGCCTAGTTGGAAACACCATATATTTT,TRBJ1-3,TRBV6-6,TRBD1,.
CATSREERGALYGYTF,TGTGCCACCAGCAGAGAGGAAAGGGGAGCCCTCTATGGCTACACCTTC,TRBJ1-2,TRBV15,.,.
CASSPNDDTDTF,TGTGCCAGCAGCCCCAACGACGACACGGACACCTTC,TRBJ1-2,TRBV7-2,.,.
CASSLGDRDNYGYTF,TGCGCCAGCAGCTTGGGGGACAGGGATAACTATGGCTACACCTTC,TRBJ1-2,TRBV5-1,TRBD1,.
CAISDSPVGMRNSPLHF,TGTGCCATCAGTGATTCCCCGGTAGGAATGCGTAATTCACCCCTCCACTTT,TRBJ1-6,TRBV10-3,.,.
CASSVPWGVSTGELFF,TGTGCCAGCAGCGTCCCGTGGGGGGTCAGCACCGGGGAGCTGTTTTTT,TRBJ2-2,TRBV9,.,.
CASSLSPSYDNEQFF,TGTGCCAGCAGCCTATCGCCCTCTTATGACAATGAGCAGTTCTTC,TRBJ2-1,TRBV5-5,.,.
CASSPLRNEQFF,TGCGCCAGCAGCCCACTCCGGAATGAGCAGTTCTTC,TRBJ2-1,TRBV5-1,.,.
CASAREVSNQPQHF,TGTGCCAGTGCAAGGGAGGTAAGCAATCAGCCCCAGCATTTT,TRBJ1-5,TRBV6-1,.,once
CASSPGDRSNSPLHF,TGTGCCAGCAGCCCCGGGGACAGGTCGAATTCACCCCTCCACTTT,TRBJ1-6,TRBV7-3,TRBD1,.
CAISEGEGGRVDEQYF,TGTGCCATCAGTGAGGGAGAAGGCGGGAGGGTCGACGAGCAGTACTTC,TRBJ2-7,TRBV10-3,TRBD2,few